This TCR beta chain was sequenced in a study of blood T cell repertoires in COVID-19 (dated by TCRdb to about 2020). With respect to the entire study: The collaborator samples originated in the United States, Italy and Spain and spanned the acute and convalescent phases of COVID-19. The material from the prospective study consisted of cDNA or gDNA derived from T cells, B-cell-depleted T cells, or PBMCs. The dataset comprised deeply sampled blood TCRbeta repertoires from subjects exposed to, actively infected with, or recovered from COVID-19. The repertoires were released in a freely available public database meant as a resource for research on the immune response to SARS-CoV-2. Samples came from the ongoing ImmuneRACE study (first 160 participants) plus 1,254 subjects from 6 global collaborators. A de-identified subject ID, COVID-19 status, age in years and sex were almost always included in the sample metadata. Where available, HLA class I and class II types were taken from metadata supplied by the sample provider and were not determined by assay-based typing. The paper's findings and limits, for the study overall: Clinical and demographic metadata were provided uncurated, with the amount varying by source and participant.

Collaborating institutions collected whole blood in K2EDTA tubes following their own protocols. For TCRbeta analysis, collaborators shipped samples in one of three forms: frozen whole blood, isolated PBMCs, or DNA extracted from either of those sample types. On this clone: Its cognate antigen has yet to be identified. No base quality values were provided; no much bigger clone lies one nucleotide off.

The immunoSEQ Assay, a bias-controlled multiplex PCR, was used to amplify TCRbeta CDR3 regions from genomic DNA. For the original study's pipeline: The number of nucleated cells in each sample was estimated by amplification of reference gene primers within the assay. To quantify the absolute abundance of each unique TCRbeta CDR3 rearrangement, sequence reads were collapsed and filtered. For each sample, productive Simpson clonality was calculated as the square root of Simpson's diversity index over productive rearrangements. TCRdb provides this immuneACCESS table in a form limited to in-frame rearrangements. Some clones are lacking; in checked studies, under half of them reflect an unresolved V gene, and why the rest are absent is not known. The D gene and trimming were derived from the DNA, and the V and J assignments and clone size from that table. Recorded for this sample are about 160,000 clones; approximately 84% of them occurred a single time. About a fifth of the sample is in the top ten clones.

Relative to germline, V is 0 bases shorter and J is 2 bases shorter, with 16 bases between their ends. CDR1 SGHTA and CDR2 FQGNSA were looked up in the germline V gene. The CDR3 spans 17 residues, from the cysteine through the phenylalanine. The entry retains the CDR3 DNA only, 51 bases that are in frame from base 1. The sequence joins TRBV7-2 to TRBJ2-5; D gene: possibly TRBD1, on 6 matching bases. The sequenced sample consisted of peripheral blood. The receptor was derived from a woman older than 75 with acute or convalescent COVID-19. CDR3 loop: CASSLAKPQGVQETQYF. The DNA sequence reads TGTGCCAGCAGCTTAGCGAAGCCACAGGGAGTGCAAGAGACCCAGTACTTC.